The clone carrying this T cell receptor beta chain was found many times. What it binds is unknown. This sample stems from a study of regulatory T cells in long-lasting Graves disease. Whole-study results and caveats: Researchers examined only peripheral blood and not thyroid tissue.

Time point described: newly diagnosed GD, antithyroid drugs for less than 3 months. Generation of the TCR library employed RNA extracted from PBMCs. V trimming: 2 bases; J trimming: 10 bases; junction bases outside the gene matches: 4. The V gene's germline CDR1 is ENHRY and CDR2 SYGVKD. The CDR3 totals 12 residues. Arm-PCR with iRepertoire HTBI primers amplified the CDR3 regions for these TCR beta libraries. MiXCR, run by TCRdb on the multiplex PCR reads, gives a single entry per CDR3 protein. The sample has roughly 530,000 distinct CDR3 sequences, 15% to 20% seen once. This sample also belongs to another study, concerning T cells in Graves' hyperthyroidism and ophthalmopathy. As that study records: The definition of stable Graves' hyperthyroidism was no ophthalmopathy progression within 18 months.

This sequence was found in a middle-aged woman with Graves disease. V is TRBV10-3 and J is TRBJ2-5; the match to TRBD1 covers 7 bases. The sample consisted of peripheral blood mononuclear cells (PBMCs), taken at new diagnosis, from a patient treated with antithyroid drugs. CDR3 DNA sequence: TGTGCCATCAGTGAGGACAGGGTTTACCAGTACTTC. The encoded protein is CAISEDRVYQYF.